Each of the 20 T cell receptor beta chains below was sequenced from the same sample in a study of CD8+CD57+ T cells in acquired aplastic anemia (dated by TCRdb to the late 2010s). Sequencing instrument: Illumina HiSeq 2000. TCR beta VDJ combination and CDR3 sequence profiling used genomic DNA as the template. TCRdb reprocessed the public reads (quality trimming at Q25 with fastp, clone calling with MiXCR) and kept in-frame beta chains. Identical CDR3 proteins give one entry, which carries the most common genes and DNA. The table for this sample lists approximately 150,000 distinct CDR3 sequences; about 45% of them were counted only once. The ten biggest clones cover under 1.2% of the sample. Patients chosen for sequencing had shown expansion of CD8+CD57+ cells by flow cytometry. Specimen: sorted CD4+, CD8+, or CD8+CD57+ T cells (not recorded which) from PBMCs. The receptors shown here come from a human donor with aplastic anemia.

At least ten counts were recorded for this clonotype. The chain has TRBV2 and TRBJ1-1; 8 positions agree with TRBD1. The CDR3 is 14 amino acids. Losses at the gene ends were 1 base for V and 9 bases for J; bases not matched to a gene: 7. Germline CDR1 reads SNHLY; CDR2 reads FYNNEI. CDR3: CASSEVGDRQKAFF. The CDR3 DNA follows: TGTGCCAGCAGTGAAGTTGGGGACAGGCAGAAAGCTTTCTTT.

At least ten counts were recorded for this clonotype. The V and J genes are TRBV7-9 and TRBJ1-2, with D perhaps TRBD1 (6 bases). This CDR3 comprises 15 residues. In germline, CDR1 is SEHNR, CDR2 FQNEAQ (reference sequence). V gave up 7 bases and J gave up 5 bases, with 20 bases separating them. The CDR3 is CASTASGGTLYGYTF. In DNA form, the CDR3 reads TGTGCCAGCACTGCGAGTGGGGGGACACTTTATGGCTACACCTTC.

This clonotype has a handful of counts. This chain joins TRBV6-1 and TRBJ1-2; D call uncertain. V was trimmed by 7 bases and J by 8 bases, leaving 17 bases between them. Germline V gene data show CDR1 as MNHNS and CDR2 as SASEGT. The CDR3 has 13 amino acids. Here the CDR3 DNA reads TGTGCCAGCAATACCCCTTTCCAGTCAGGCTACACCTTC. Translated: CASNTPFQSGYTF.

Comment on this clonotype: A much larger clone is a single base away; this may be a read error. This chain connects TRBV6-1 to TRBJ1-5, with 9 nucleotides matching TRBD1. Germline CDR1 is MNHNS and CDR2 is SASEGT. The CDR3 covers 15 residues. The CDR3 sequence: CAGRSSGTGNQPQHF. The CDR3 region has the DNA TGTGCCGGCAGATCTTCCGGGACAGGGAATCAGCCCCAGCATTTT.

The sample holds many counts of this clonotype. The gene calls are TRBV20-1 and TRBJ2-7; 12 positions match TRBD2. The germline gives CDR1 DFQATT, CDR2 SNEGSKA (reference sequence). The CDR3 spans 15 residues. Germline trimming cut 4 bases from V and 3 bases from J; bases unmatched to any gene: 7. CDR3 in DNA: TGCAGTGCTACAAACCTAGCGGGGGGGAACTACGAGCAGTACTTC. Its protein product is CSATNLAGGNYEQYF.

This clonotype was seen many times. This sequence joins TRBV5-1 and TRBJ2-4, with 12 bases aligning to TRBD1. In germline, CDR1 is SGHRS, CDR2 YFSETQ. The CDR3 consists of 15 residues. The V segment lost 0 bases and the J segment 9 bases; nucleotides outside the gene matches: 4. CDR3 nucleotides: TGCGCCAGCAGCTTGGAAGGGACAGGGGGCAGCATTCAGTACTTC. Residues: CASSLEGTGGSIQYF.

This chain joins TRBV3-1 and TRBJ1-4; 8 bases map to TRBD1. Germline lookup yields CDR1 LGHDT and CDR2 YNNKEL (reference sequence). The CDR3 has 16 residues. The ends lost 7 bases at V and 2 bases at J; junction bases unmatched: 9. Here the CDR3 DNA reads TGTGCCAGCACTAGCAGGGGGCAACTCACTAATGAAAAACTGTTTTTT. Amino acid sequence: CASTSRGQLTNEKLFF.

The chain joins TRBV15 to TRBJ1-2, with a weak D call TRBD1 (6 bases). CDR1 is LNHNV, CDR2 YYDKDF, per germline (reference sequence). V was trimmed by 2 bases and J by 5 bases, leaving 15 bases between them. There are 15 residues in the CDR3. CDR3 sequence: CATSRKGGSGYGYTF. The CDR3, as DNA: TGTGCCACCAGCAGAAAAGGGGGATCAGGGTATGGCTACACCTTC.

As DNA, the CDR3 is TGTGCCAGTAGTTTCGCTAGCGTGAGGGCCGATGAGCAGTTCTTC. Protein: CASSFASVRADEQFF. V and J are TRBV7-6 and TRBJ2-1, with a tentative D call TRBD2 (6 bases). The CDR3 contains 15 residues. The V end was cut by 9 bases, the J end by 8 bases, with 23 bases between. Looked up from germline, CDR1 is SGHVS and CDR2 is FNYEAQ.

This clonotype appeared many times. The chain couples TRBV5-4 to TRBJ1-1, with a weak D call TRBD1 (6 bases). CDR3 size: 15 residues. CDR1 is SGHNT, CDR2 YYREEE, per germline (reference sequence). V lost 4 bases to trimming and J lost 5 bases, with 18 bases between them. The CDR3 DNA is TGTGCCAGCAGCCCCGCGGCGGCGGGGGCTACTGAAGCTTTCTTT. Its translation: CASSPAAAGATEAFF.

This clonotype occurred once. The rearrangement joins TRBV24-1 to TRBJ1-1; D is unclear. V was trimmed by 8 bases and J by 3 bases, leaving 3 bases between them. Per germline, CDR1 KGHDR and CDR2 SFDVKD. The CDR3 is 10 residues long. This CDR3 reads CATTYTEAFF. In nucleotides, the CDR3 is TGTGCCACCACCTACACTGAAGCTTTCTTT.

The chain joins TRBV29-1 to TRBJ2-2, with 9 bases matching TRBD2. The CDR3 runs to 14 residues. The V gene end was trimmed by 4 bases and the J gene end by 11 bases; junction bases not matched to a gene: 11. CDR1 is SQVTM, CDR2 ANQGSEA, per germline. Here the CDR3 DNA reads TGCAGCGTTGGCGTTCGTCTAGCGGGATTAGAGCTGTTTTTT. Protein: CSVGVRLAGLELFF.

In this sample, this clonotype turned up many times. V usage is TRBV3-1 and J usage is TRBJ2-5; 11 positions match TRBD2. This CDR3 has 16 amino acids. V lost 4 bases, J lost 2 bases, and 6 bases stayed unmatched. The V gene's germline CDR1 is LGHDT and CDR2 YNNKEL (reference sequence). In DNA form, the CDR3 reads TGTGCCAGCAGCCCCCCCGGGACTAGCGGTCAAGAGACCCAGTACTTC. This gives the protein CASSPPGTSGQETQYF.

This clonotype has a handful of counts. This may arise from a read error, as a much more abundant clone is one base away. The final CDR3 position lacks the conserved phenylalanine or tryptophan, pointing to a likely read error. The V and J genes are TRBV5-5 and TRBJ2-7, with TRBD2 identical over 7 bases. CDR1 SGHKS and CDR2 YYEKEE come from the germline V gene (reference sequence). After removal of 4 bases from V and 6 bases from J, the junction contained 7 bases not matched to a gene. The CDR3 sequence is 13 residues long. CDR3: CASSPPRGVEQYS. The CDR3 nucleotides read TGTGCCAGCAGCCCGCCACGGGGGGTCGAGCAGTACTCC.

This clonotype was seen ten or more times. This chain links TRBV5-1 with TRBJ2-1; D not resolved. Germline CDR1 SGHRS, CDR2 YFSETQ. V was shortened by 0 bases and J by 3 bases, with 7 bases between the two germline ends. CDR3 length equals 14 residues. The CDR3 DNA reads TGCGCCAGCAGCTTGGGGCAGGACTACAATGAGCAGTTCTTC. It is translated as CASSLGQDYNEQFF.

The rearrangement links TRBV2 to TRBJ1-1; D unresolved. The CDR3 is made up of 15 amino acids. Germline V gene data show CDR1 as SNHLY and CDR2 as FYNNEI. Trimming stripped 6 bases from V and 5 bases from J, with 19 bases between. The CDR3 sequence: CASRGSDVSGTEAFF. CDR3 nucleotide sequence: TGTGCCAGCAGGGGATCGGACGTGAGTGGGACTGAAGCTTTCTTT.

This clonotype was seen many times. The chain recombines TRBV29-1 with TRBJ2-7; 7 bases match TRBD2. The V segment lost 1 base and the J segment 3 bases; nucleotides outside the gene matches: 0. CDR1 and CDR2 (germline): SQVTM, ANQGSEA. The CDR3 is 12 amino acids. For the CDR3, the DNA is TGCAGCGTTGAAGGGGGGGGCTACGAGCAGTACTTC. Amino acid sequence: CSVEGGGYEQYF.

This clonotype has only a few counts. The chain joins TRBV15 to TRBJ1-3; no definite D call. CDR1 is LNHNV, CDR2 YYDKDF, per germline (reference sequence). The CDR3 covers 13 residues. V lost 1 base to trimming and J lost 4 bases, with 5 bases between them. As DNA, the CDR3 is TGTGCCACCAGCAGAGGGCTCGGAAACACCATATATTTT. As protein: CATSRGLGNTIYF. The full variable domain, its missing parts supplied by reference TRBV15 and TRBJ1-3, is DAMVIQNPRYQVTQFGKPVTLSCSQTLNHNVMYWYQQKSSQAPKLLFHYYDKDFNNEADTPDNFQSRRPNTSFCFLDIRSPGLGDTAMYLCATSRGLGNTIYFGEGSWLTVV.

The chain is built from TRBV25-1 and TRBJ1-2; tentative D call: TRBD1 (5 bases). Germline CDR1 is MGHDK and CDR2 is SYGVNS. Trimming cost V 2 bases and J 6 bases, with 10 bases left between them. The CDR3 consists of 13 residues. CDR3 nucleotide sequence: TGTGCCAGCAGTGAAACCTCGACAGATGGCTACACCTTC. This encodes CASSETSTDGYTF.

This chain connects TRBV2 to TRBJ1-4; 7 bases line up with TRBD1. Germline CDR1 SNHLY, CDR2 FYNNEI. The V gene end was trimmed by 3 bases and the J gene end by 7 bases; junction bases not matched to a gene: 5. The CDR3 sequence is 14 residues long. CDR3 sequence reads: CASSDQGDSEKLFF. The CDR3 bases are TGTGCCAGCAGTGACCAGGGGGACTCTGAAAAACTGTTTTTT. Looking up the rest from reference TRBV2 and TRBJ1-4 gives the full variable domain: EPEVTQTPSHQVTQMGQEVILRCVPISNHLYFYWYRQILGQKVEFLVSFYNNEISEKSEIFDDQFSVERPDGSNFTLKIRSTKLEDSAMYFCASSDQGDSEKLFFGSGTQLSVL.